This T cell receptor beta chain was sequenced in a study of T-cell reconstitution after alpha-beta-depleted transplantation in children. This clonotype was counted only a few times. Trimming stripped 8 bases from V and 0 bases from J, with 10 bases between. Germline V gives CDR1 MNHNS, CDR2 SASEGT. This CDR3 has 13 amino acids. A TCRbeta library incorporating unique molecular identifiers was prepared. TCRdb reprocessed the PCR reads with MiXCR, giving one entry per CDR3 protein. The sample lists about 610,000 distinct CDR3 sequences, over 9.5% occurring once. Source: PBMCs from the stem cell graft donor, taken from the stem cell graft. This TCR was sampled from a human donor who donated a stem cell graft to a child with acute myeloid leukemia. V gene TRBV6-1 combines with J gene TRBJ1-1; D remains unclear. CDR3 bases: TGTGCCAGCGGTAGGAGTATGAACACTGAAGCTTTCTTT. Its translation is CASGRSMNTEAFF.